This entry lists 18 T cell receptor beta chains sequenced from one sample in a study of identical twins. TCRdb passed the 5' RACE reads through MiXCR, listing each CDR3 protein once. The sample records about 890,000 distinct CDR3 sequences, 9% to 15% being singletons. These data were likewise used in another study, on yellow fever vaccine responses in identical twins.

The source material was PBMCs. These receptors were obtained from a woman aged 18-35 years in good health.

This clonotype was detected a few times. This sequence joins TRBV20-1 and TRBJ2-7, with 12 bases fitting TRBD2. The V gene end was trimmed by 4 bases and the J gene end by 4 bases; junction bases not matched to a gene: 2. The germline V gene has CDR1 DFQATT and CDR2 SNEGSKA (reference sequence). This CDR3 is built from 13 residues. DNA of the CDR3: TGCAGTGCTACCGGGACTAGCGGGTACGAGCAGTACGTC. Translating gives CSATGTSGYEQYV.

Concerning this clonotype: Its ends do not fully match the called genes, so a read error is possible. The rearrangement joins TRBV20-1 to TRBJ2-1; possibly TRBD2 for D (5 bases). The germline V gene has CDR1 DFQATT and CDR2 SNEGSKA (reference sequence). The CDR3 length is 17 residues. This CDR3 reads CCARDVVRVSAYNEQFF. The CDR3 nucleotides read TGCTGTGCTAGAGATGTCGTGAGGGTTTCAGCCTACAATGAGCAGTTCTTC.

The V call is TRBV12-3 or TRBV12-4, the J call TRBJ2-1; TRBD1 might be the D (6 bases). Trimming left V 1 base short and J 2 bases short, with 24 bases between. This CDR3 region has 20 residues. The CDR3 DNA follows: TGTGCCAGCAGTTTAGTCGTACCCCTGCGCCCCCAGGGGCCCTACAATGAGCAGTTCTTC. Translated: CASSLVVPLRPQGPYNEQFF.

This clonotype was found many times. DNA for the CDR3: TGTGCCAGCAGTAGAATTAGCACAGATACGCAGTATTTT. This gives the protein CASSRISTDTQYF. The chain links TRBV27 to TRBJ2-3; D unclear. The germline gives CDR1 MNHEY, CDR2 SMNVEV (reference sequence). Between the trimmed V and J ends, which lost 5 bases and 0 bases, there was a span of 6 bases. The CDR3 runs to 13 residues.

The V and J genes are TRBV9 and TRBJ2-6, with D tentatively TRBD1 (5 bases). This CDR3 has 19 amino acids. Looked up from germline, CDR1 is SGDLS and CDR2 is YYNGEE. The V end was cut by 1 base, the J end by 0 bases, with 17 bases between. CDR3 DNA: TGTGCCAGCAGCGTAAAACCCCAAGGGGTGCCCTCTGGGGCCAACGTCCTGACTTTC. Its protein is CASSVKPQGVPSGANVLTF.

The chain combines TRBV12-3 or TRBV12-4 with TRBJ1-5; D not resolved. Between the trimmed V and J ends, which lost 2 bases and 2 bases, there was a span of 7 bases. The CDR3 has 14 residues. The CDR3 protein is CASSLSEGNQPQHF. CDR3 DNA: TGTGCCAGCAGTTTATCAGAGGGCAATCAGCCCCAGCATTTT.

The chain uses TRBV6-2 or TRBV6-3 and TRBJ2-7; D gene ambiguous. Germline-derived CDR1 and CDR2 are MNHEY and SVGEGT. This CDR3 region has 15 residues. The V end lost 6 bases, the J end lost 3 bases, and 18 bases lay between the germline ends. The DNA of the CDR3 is TGTGCCAGCAGCCAAGGGCAAAGAACCATCTACGAGCAGTACGTC. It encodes CASSQGQRTIYEQYV.

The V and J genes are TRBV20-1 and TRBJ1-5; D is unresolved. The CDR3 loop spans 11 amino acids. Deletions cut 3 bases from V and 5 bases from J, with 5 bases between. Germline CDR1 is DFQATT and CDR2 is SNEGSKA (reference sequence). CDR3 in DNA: TGCAGTGCTAGCGGCGATCAGCCCCAGCATTTT. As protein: CSASGDQPQHF.

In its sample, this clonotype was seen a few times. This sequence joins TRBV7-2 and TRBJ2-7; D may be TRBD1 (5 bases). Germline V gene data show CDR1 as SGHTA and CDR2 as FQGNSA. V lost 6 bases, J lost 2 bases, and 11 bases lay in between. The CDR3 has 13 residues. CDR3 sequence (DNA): TGTGCCAGCAGAAACACAGGTACCTACGAGCAGTACGTC. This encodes CASRNTGTYEQYV.

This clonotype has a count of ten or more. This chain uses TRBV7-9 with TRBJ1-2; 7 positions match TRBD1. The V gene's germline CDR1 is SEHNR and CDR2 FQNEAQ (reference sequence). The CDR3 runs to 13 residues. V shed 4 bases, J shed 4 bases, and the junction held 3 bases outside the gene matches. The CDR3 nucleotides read TGTGCCAGCAGCTCGGACAGGCTCTATGGCTACACCTTC. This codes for CASSSDRLYGYTF.

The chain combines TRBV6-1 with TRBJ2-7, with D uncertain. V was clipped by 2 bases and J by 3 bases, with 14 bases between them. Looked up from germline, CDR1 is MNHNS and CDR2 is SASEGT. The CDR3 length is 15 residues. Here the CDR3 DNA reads TGTGCCAGCAGTGAAAGATCTGCGACCGACTACGAGCAGTACGTC. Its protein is CASSERSATDYEQYV.

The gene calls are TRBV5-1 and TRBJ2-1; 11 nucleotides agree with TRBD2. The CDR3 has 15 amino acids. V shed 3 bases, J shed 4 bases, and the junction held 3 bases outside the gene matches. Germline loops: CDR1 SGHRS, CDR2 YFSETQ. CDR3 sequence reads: CASSSSGGRYNEQFF. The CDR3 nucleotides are TGCGCCAGCAGCTCTAGCGGGGGGCGATACAATGAGCAGTTCTTC.

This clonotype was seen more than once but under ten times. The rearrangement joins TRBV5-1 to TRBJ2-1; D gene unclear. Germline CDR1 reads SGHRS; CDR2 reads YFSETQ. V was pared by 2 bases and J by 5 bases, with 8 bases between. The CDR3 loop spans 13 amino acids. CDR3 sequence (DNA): TGCGCCAGCAGCTTTTGGACGGACAATGAGCAGTTCTTC. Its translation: CASSFWTDNEQFF.

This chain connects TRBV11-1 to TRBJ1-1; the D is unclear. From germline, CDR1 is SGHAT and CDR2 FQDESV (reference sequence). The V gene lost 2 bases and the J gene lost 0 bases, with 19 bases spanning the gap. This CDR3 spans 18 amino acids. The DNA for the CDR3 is TGTGCCAGCAGCTTAAATGGTCAGAGTCGGGAAATGAACACTGAAGCTTTCTTT. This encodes CASSLNGQSREMNTEAFF.

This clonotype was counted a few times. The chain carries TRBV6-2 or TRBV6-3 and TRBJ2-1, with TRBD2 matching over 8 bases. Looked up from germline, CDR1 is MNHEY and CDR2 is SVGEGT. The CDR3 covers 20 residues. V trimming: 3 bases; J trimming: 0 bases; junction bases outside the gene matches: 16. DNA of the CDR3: TGTGCCAGCAGTTATCCTGGCGGGCCGGGAGGGTCCGGCTCCTACAATGAGCAGTTCTTC. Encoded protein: CASSYPGGPGGSGSYNEQFF.

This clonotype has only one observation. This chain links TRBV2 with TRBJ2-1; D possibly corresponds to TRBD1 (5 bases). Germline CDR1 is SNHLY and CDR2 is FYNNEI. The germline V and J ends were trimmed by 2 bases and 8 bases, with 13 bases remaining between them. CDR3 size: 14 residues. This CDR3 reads CASSEMVRVDEQFF. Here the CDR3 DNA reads TGTGCCAGCAGTGAAATGGTCAGGGTAGATGAGCAGTTCTTC.

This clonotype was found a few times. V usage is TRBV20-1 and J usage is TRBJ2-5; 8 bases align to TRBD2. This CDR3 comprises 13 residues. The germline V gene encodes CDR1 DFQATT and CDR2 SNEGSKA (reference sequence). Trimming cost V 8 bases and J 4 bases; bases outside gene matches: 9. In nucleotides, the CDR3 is TGCAGTACAACGGGAGGGGTCCCAGAGACCCAGTACTTC. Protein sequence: CSTTGGVPETQYF.

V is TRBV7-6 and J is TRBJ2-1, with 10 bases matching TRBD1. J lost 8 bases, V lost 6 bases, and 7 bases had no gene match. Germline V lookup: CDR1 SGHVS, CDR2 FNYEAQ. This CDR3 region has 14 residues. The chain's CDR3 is CASRTGQGSDEQFF. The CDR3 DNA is TGTGCCAGCAGAACGGGACAGGGGTCCGATGAGCAGTTCTTC.